This entry lists 14 T cell receptor beta chains sequenced from one sample in a study of cytomegalovirus exposure and HLA in healthy donors. 60 Vbeta and 13 Jbeta primers were used in PCR. Assay used: immunoSEQ multiplex PCR; TCRdb lists only in-frame clones, some missing. The data show hundreds of thousands of clones, roughly 80% seen once. The sample taken for sequencing was PBMCs. These receptors came from a man in his forties in good health and CMV-seronegative.

This clone was detected once. J is TRBJ2-2 and V is TRBV6-5; 8 bases match TRBD1. With 3 bases clipped from V and 2 bases from J, the junction kept 5 bases outside the gene matches. Looked up from germline, CDR1 is MNHEY and CDR2 is SVGAGI. The CDR3 has 16 residues. The CDR3 sequence is CASSYRTGTNTGELFF. CDR3 nucleotide sequence: TGTGCCAGCAGTTATCGGACAGGGACAAACACCGGGGAGCTGTTTTTT.

This chain joins TRBV7-2 and TRBJ1-2; a weak D match, TRBD1 (6 bases). Germline V CDR1 and CDR2: SGHTA, FQGNSA. The CDR3 runs 14 residues. V dropped 1 base and J dropped 8 bases, with 14 bases sitting between them. The CDR3 spells CASSLDRGARGYTF. In DNA form, the CDR3 reads TGTGCCAGCAGCTTAGATCGGGGGGCGCGGGGCTACACCTTC.

The rearrangement uses TRBV13 and TRBJ2-5; D gene unclear. The germline V gene has CDR1 PRHDT and CDR2 FYEKMQ (reference sequence). The CDR3 has 13 residues. Between the trimmed V and J ends, which lost 5 bases and 0 bases, there was a span of 7 bases. The CDR3 nucleotides read TGTGCCAGCAGCCTCAGGTACCAAGAGACCCAGTACTTC. Amino acid sequence: CASSLRYQETQYF.

This rearrangement joins TRBV6-5 to TRBJ2-7, with D tentatively TRBD1 (5 bases). The V and J ends lost 6 bases and 0 bases respectively, with 15 bases between them. The CDR3 has 15 amino acids. Germline CDR1 and CDR2: MNHEY and SVGAGI. In nucleotides, the CDR3 is TGTGCCAGCAGCCCTACAGGCGCGAGCTCCTACGAGCAGTACTTC. Amino acid sequence: CASSPTGASSYEQYF.

The chain uses TRBV5-5 and TRBJ1-2, with 9 bases aligning to TRBD1. CDR3 length equals 15 residues. CDR1 SGHKS and CDR2 YYEKEE come from the germline V gene (reference sequence). V was pared by 0 bases and J by 8 bases, with 8 bases of the junction left unmatched. The CDR3 is CASSLGGQGSGGYTF. The CDR3 bases are TGTGCCAGCAGCTTGGGGGGACAGGGATCCGGAGGCTACACCTTC.

The V and J genes are TRBV10-3 and TRBJ2-2; weak D call: TRBD1 (5 bases). The length of the CDR3 is 13 residues. Germline assignment: CDR1 ENHRY and CDR2 SYGVKD. The CDR3 sequence is CAIGQVYTGELFF. The DNA of the CDR3 is TGTGCTATAGGACAAGTTTACACCGGGGAGCTGTTTTTT.

The rearrangement links TRBV11-2 to TRBJ1-4, with TRBD1 as a possible D gene (5 bases). In germline, CDR1 is SGHAT, CDR2 FQNNGV. The V end lost 5 bases, the J end lost 5 bases, and 12 bases lay between the germline ends. The CDR3 contains 14 residues. CDR3 sequence reads: CASSRGDGNEKLFF. CDR3 coding DNA: TGTGCCAGCAGCCGGGGGGACGGAAATGAAAAACTGTTTTTT.

This clone was counted a single time. V and J are TRBV5-1 and TRBJ2-3; possibly TRBD1 for D (6 bases). V was trimmed by 7 bases and J by 0 bases, leaving 30 bases between them. Germline loops: CDR1 SGHRS, CDR2 YFSETQ. This CDR3 is 20 amino acids long. The CDR3, as DNA: TGCGCCAGCGGCTCCCCGACAGGAAAAAGTTCGAGGGAGAGCACAGATACGCAGTATTTT. Translated: CASGSPTGKSSRESTDTQYF.

The CDR3 protein is CASSLAYSGVSRNEQFF. As DNA, the CDR3 is TGTGCCAGCAGCTTAGCGTATTCCGGGGTTTCCCGCAATGAGCAGTTCTTC. This chain uses TRBV7-7 with TRBJ2-1; tentatively, D is TRBD2 (5 bases). Trimming cost V 0 bases and J 6 bases, with 18 bases left between them. The CDR3 is made up of 17 amino acids. CDR1 SSHAT and CDR2 FNYEAQ come from the germline V gene (reference sequence).

This clone has just one count. V usage is TRBV7-2 and J usage is TRBJ1-5; 8 bases align to TRBD1. The CDR3 is 17 amino acids. V was pared by 6 bases and J by 6 bases, with 16 bases of the junction left unmatched. Germline values: CDR1 SGHTA, CDR2 FQGNSA. Written as DNA, the CDR3 is TGTGCCAGCAGTCCAAAGGGGCGACAGGGGAAGTCTCAGCCCCAGCATTTT. Translated: CASSPKGRQGKSQPQHF.

The chain combines TRBV19 with TRBJ1-6; the match to TRBD1 covers 9 bases. CDR1 and CDR2 (germline): LNHDA, SQIVND (reference sequence). V lost 8 bases, J lost 5 bases, and 7 bases stayed unmatched. The CDR3 extends over 15 amino acids. The CDR3 sequence is CASGDRADHNSPLHF. CDR3 DNA: TGTGCCAGTGGGGACAGGGCGGACCATAATTCACCCCTCCACTTT.

A single count supports this clone. The chain recombines TRBV9 with TRBJ2-1; 9 bases agree with TRBD1. In germline, CDR1 is SGDLS, CDR2 YYNGEE. The CDR3 contains 16 residues. J was trimmed by 7 bases and V by 0 bases; bases with no gene match: 8. In nucleotides, the CDR3 is TGTGCCAGCAGCGTAGGTAACAGGGGGCGGTCGAATGAGCAGTTCTTC. It translates to CASSVGNRGRSNEQFF.

The gene calls are TRBV6-6 and TRBJ1-2; 8 bases fit TRBD1. The CDR3 sequence is 15 residues long. Losses at the gene ends were 6 bases for V and 0 bases for J; bases not matched to a gene: 6. Germline loops: CDR1 MNHNY, CDR2 SVGAGI (reference sequence). The CDR3: CASSPGQGANYGYTF. The CDR3 DNA follows: TGTGCCAGCAGCCCCGGACAGGGTGCTAACTATGGCTACACCTTC.

The chain links TRBV5-6 to TRBJ2-2; TRBD2 matches at 13 bases. CDR3 length: 17 residues. V lost 4 bases, J lost 3 bases, and 6 bases stayed unmatched. Germline V gene sequence: CDR1 SGHDT, CDR2 YYEEEE. CDR3 region: CASSPLAGGPDTGELFF. CDR3 sequence (DNA): TGTGCCAGCAGCCCACTAGCGGGGGGGCCCGACACCGGGGAGCTGTTTTTT.